The source of this T cell receptor (beta chain) is a study of T cell responses to AZD1222 COVID-19 vaccine. General observations from the study: Clonal diversity may have been underestimated, and the donors were mostly white British, with more females than males. Variant regions that are unmutated are reportedly the target of nearly half of spike-specific TCRs.

Assay used: immunoSEQ multiplex PCR; TCRdb lists only in-frame clones, some missing. This repertoire shows roughly 71,000 clones, around 84% found once; its top ten account for roughly 21%. Germline CDR1 reads SGHNT; CDR2 reads YYREEE (reference sequence). J was trimmed by 2 bases and V by 5 bases; bases with no gene match: 7. The CDR3 loop spans 14 amino acids. Note on this clone: Its specificity is unknown.

The input for sequencing was peripheral blood, taken on day 0 of AZD1222 vaccination. The TCR originated in an adult in good health. V and J are TRBV5-4 and TRBJ2-7, with 7 bases that match TRBD1. CDR3 DNA sequence: TGTGCCAGCAGGCGACAGGGCGGACCCTACGAGCAGTACTTC. Amino acids: CASRRQGGPYEQYF.